This T cell receptor beta chain was profiled in a study of T cells in Graves' hyperthyroidism and ophthalmopathy. The wider study: Peripheral blood was collected at initial diagnosis, before any treatment.

Fresh peripheral blood, roughly 10 ml, was the source of the PBMCs. This CDR3 contains 14 residues. V dropped 6 bases and J dropped 4; count of bases not matched to a gene: 7. The germline CDR1 and CDR2 sequences are DFQATT and SNEGSKA (reference sequence). General observations from the study: Stable hyperthyroidism and ophthalmopathy were separated using 13 V-J signatures. Ophthalmopathy, as predicted by the model, came a median about seven months after the prediction.

TCR beta CDR3 regions were amplified from RNA transcripts. A set of HTBI primers served as the primers for a first-round RT-PCR of the TCR CDR3. TCRdb independently ran MiXCR on the multiplex PCR reads; one entry per CDR3 protein. The data contain 660,000 or so distinct CDR3 sequences, less than 25% of them singletons. A word on this clonotype: Its specificity is unknown.

J is TRBJ2-3 and V is TRBV20-1, with 10 bases matching TRBD1. The source material was blood. The source of this sequence is a man aged 25 to 45 with Graves' ophthalmopathy. The CDR3 spells CSALDRGHSDTQYF. DNA of the CDR3: TGCAGTGCCCTAGACAGGGGGCACTCAGATACGCAGTATTTT.